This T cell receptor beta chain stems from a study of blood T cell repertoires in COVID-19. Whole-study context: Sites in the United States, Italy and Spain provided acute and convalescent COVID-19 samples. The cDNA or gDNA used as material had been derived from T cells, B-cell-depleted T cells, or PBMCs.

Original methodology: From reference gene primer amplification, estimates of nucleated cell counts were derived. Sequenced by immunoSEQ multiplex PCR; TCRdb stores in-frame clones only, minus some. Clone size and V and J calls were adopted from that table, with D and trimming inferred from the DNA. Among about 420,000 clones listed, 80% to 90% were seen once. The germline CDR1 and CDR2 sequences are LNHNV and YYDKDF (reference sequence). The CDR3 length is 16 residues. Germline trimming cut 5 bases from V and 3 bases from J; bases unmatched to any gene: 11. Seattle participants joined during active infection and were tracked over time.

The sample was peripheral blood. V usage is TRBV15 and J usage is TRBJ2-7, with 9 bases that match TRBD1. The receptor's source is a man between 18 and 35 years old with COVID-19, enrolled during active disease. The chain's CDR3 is CATSPGWRDRDYEQYF. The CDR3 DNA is TGTGCCACCAGCCCTGGCTGGCGGGACAGGGACTACGAGCAGTACTTC.